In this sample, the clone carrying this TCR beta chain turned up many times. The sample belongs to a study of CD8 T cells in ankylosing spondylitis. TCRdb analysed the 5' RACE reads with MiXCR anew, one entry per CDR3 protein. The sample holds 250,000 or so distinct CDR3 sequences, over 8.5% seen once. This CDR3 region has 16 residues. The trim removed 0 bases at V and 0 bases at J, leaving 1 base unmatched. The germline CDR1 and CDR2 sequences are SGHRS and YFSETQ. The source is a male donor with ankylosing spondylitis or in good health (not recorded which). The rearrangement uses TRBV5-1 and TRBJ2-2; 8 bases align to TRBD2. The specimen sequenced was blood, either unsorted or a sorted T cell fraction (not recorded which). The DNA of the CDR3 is TGCGCCAGCAGCTTGGTAGCGGGGTCGAACACCGGGGAGCTGTTTTTT. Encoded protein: CASSLVAGSNTGELFF.